These 25 T cell receptor beta chains came from one sample sequenced in a study of T cells after yellow fever vaccination. TCRdb re-derived calls from the 5' RACE reads in MiXCR, one entry per CDR3 protein. The table records 550,000 to 750,000 distinct CDR3 sequences, approximately 13% of them present only once. Sequencing was performed on PBMCs, taken on the day of the yellow fever booster vaccination. The source of these receptors is a man in his thirties or forties who received the YFV17D yellow fever vaccine.

This chain uses TRBV29-1 with TRBJ2-3; 10 bases map to TRBD2. Germline assignment: CDR1 SQVTM and CDR2 ANQGSEA. The CDR3 has 14 residues. V was clipped by 4 bases and J by 3 bases; unmatched bases: 4. CDR3 in amino acids: CSVAKAGGTDTQYF. The DNA for the CDR3 is TGCAGCGTTGCCAAAGCGGGAGGGACAGATACGCAGTATTTT.

The chain recombines TRBV5-1 with TRBJ1-1, with D tentatively TRBD1 (5 bases). V dropped 5 bases and J dropped 1 base, with 12 bases sitting between them. The germline CDR1 and CDR2 sequences are SGHRS and YFSETQ. This CDR3 has 14 amino acids. CDR3 protein: CASSLQASNTEAFF. DNA of the CDR3: TGCGCCAGCAGTTTACAGGCCTCGAACACTGAAGCTTTCTTT.

The sample holds many counts of this clonotype. The CDR3 bases are TGTGCCAGCAGTATGACCCCCCGGGGGGGGGATGAAAAACTGTTTTTT. As protein: CASSMTPRGGDEKLFF. The chain uses TRBV27 and TRBJ1-4, with D possibly matching TRBD1 (5 bases). The CDR3 runs to 16 residues. Per the germline V gene, CDR1 is MNHEY and CDR2 is SMNVEV (reference sequence). V lost 5 bases and J 6 bases, leaving 19 bases between the germline ends.

The chain is built from TRBV5-1 and TRBJ2-5; 12 nucleotides agree with TRBD2. The CDR3 is 14 residues long. The germline CDR1 and CDR2 sequences are SGHRS and YFSETQ. V was pared by 6 bases and J by 6 bases, with 6 bases of the junction left unmatched. CDR3 protein: CASMTTSGRQTQYF. CDR3 DNA sequence: TGCGCCAGCATGACGACTAGCGGGAGACAGACCCAGTACTTC.

The table lists this clonotype with a few counts. The rearrangement links TRBV12-3 or TRBV12-4 to TRBJ2-5, with D perhaps given as TRBD1 or TRBD2 (6 bases each). CDR3 length equals 12 residues. V was trimmed by 5 bases and J by 12 bases, leaving 16 bases between them. In nucleotides, the CDR3 is TGTGCCAGCAGTGGAGTTAGAGGGGGGAAGTACTTC. It is translated as CASSGVRGGKYF.

This chain connects TRBV10-1 to TRBJ2-6; no reliable D call. From germline, CDR1 is WNHNN and CDR2 SYGVQD (reference sequence). Between the trimmed V and J ends, which lost 9 bases and 0 bases, there was a span of 21 bases. This CDR3 region has 18 residues. CDR3 sequence (DNA): TGCGCCAGTCACACTCTGGCGGCCGCGAGCTCTGGGGCCAACGTCCTGACTTTC. This gives the protein CASHTLAAASSGANVLTF.

The table lists this clonotype with many counts. The chain joins TRBV29-1 to TRBJ2-3; 13 bases map to TRBD2. Trimming cost V 5 bases and J 5 bases; bases outside gene matches: 4. This CDR3 is 14 amino acids long. Germline-derived CDR1 and CDR2 are SQVTM and ANQGSEA. CDR3 DNA: TGCAGCGTTACAGGACTAGCGGGAGAAGATACGCAGTATTTT. It is translated as CSVTGLAGEDTQYF.

This clonotype turned up a few times. This rearrangement joins TRBV18 to TRBJ2-3, with 7 bases lining up with TRBD1. The ends lost 2 bases at V and 7 bases at J; junction bases unmatched: 3. This CDR3 is 13 amino acids long. Germline CDR1 is KGHSH and CDR2 is LQKENI. CDR3 nucleotide sequence: TGTGCCAGCTCACCAGGGACAGCCAATACGCAGTATTTT. Translated: CASSPGTANTQYF.

This clonotype occurred a few times. The V call is TRBV14, the J call TRBJ2-1, with 9 bases identical to TRBD1. V lost 6 bases and J lost 10; bases outside the gene matches: 10. CDR1 and CDR2 from the germline V gene are SGHDN and FVKESK. The CDR3 consists of 14 residues. CDR3 sequence reads: CASSQQGALGEQFF. The CDR3, as DNA: TGTGCCAGCAGTCAACAGGGGGCTTTAGGGGAGCAGTTCTTC.

This clonotype was seen only a few times. The CDR3 region has the DNA TGCAGTGCTCGCGGGGATAACACCGGGGAGCTGTTTTTT. Translated, it gives CSARGDNTGELFF. The genes are TRBV20-1 and TRBJ2-2; tentatively, D is TRBD2 (6 bases). There are 13 residues in the CDR3. The germline CDR1 and CDR2 sequences are DFQATT and SNEGSKA (reference sequence). The V end lost 5 bases, the J end lost 2 bases, and 9 bases lay between the germline ends.

V gene TRBV11-3 combines with J gene TRBJ2-1; D may be TRBD1 (5 bases). The CDR3 has 13 amino acids. Trimming shortened V by 5 bases and J by 8 bases, and 13 bases separated the two germline ends. Germline CDR1 reads SGHNT; CDR2 reads YENEEA. The CDR3 spells CASSRTFRDEQFF. CDR3 DNA: TGTGCCAGCAGCCGTACATTCAGGGATGAGCAGTTCTTC.

V and J are TRBV6-2 or TRBV6-3 and TRBJ1-5; D uncertain. V gave up 6 bases and J gave up 8 bases, with 11 bases separating them. Germline CDR1 reads MNHEY; CDR2 reads SVGEGT. The CDR3 sequence is 12 residues long. CDR3 coding DNA: TGTGCCAGCAGCTTCAGACCTGAGCCCCAGCATTTT. Protein: CASSFRPEPQHF.

This clonotype was recorded a few times. The V gene is TRBV20-1, the J gene TRBJ2-5; D gene uncertain. The CDR3 totals 15 residues. Germline V gene data show CDR1 as DFQATT and CDR2 as SNEGSKA (reference sequence). Trimming took off 7 bases at V and 1 base at J, with 19 bases between the two ends. The CDR3 coding sequence is TGCAGTGGTAGCCCGTATTTGGCAGGCCAAGAGACCCAGTACTTC. Protein product: CSGSPYLAGQETQYF.

This clonotype came up a few times. V and J are TRBV5-1 and TRBJ2-5, with 7 bases lining up with TRBD1. The CDR3 covers 15 residues. Germline trimming cut 1 base from V and 1 base from J; bases unmatched to any gene: 4. Germline-derived CDR1 and CDR2 are SGHRS and YFSETQ. CDR3 in DNA: TGCGCCAGCAGCTTGCACGGGACAGCCCAAGAGACCCAGTACTTC. Protein product: CASSLHGTAQETQYF.

CDR3 coding DNA: TGTGCCAGCTCACCACCTGCAGGGGGTCAGAGCGACATTCAGTACTTC. As protein: CASSPPAGGQSDIQYF. The rearrangement joins TRBV18 to TRBJ2-4; 7 bases align to TRBD1. Germline V gives CDR1 KGHSH, CDR2 LQKENI. V shed 0 bases and J 8 bases; nucleotides not matched to a gene: 10. The CDR3 consists of 16 residues.

This chain joins TRBV12-3 or TRBV12-4 and TRBJ2-4; D possibly corresponds to TRBD1 (6 bases). V was clipped by 5 bases and J by 5 bases, with 16 bases between them. The CDR3 extends over 15 amino acids. CDR3 DNA sequence: TGTGCCAGCAGTCCAAGCGGCCCAGGGGAAAACATTCAGTACTTC. This gives the protein CASSPSGPGENIQYF.

This clonotype was seen a few times. The rearrangement links TRBV18 to TRBJ2-7; D perhaps matches TRBD2 (6 bases). The CDR3 runs to 15 residues. V gave up 3 bases and J gave up 7 bases, with 19 bases separating them. Germline loops: CDR1 KGHSH, CDR2 LQKENI. DNA for the CDR3: TGTGCCAGCTCACCGCTCGGGAGAGAACGGCAGGAGCAGTACTTC. Residues: CASSPLGRERQEQYF.

This clonotype has only a few counts. The chain links TRBV5-4 to TRBJ2-5, with 13 bases that match TRBD2. V trimming: 3 bases; J trimming: 5 bases; junction bases outside the gene matches: 7. The CDR3 is 16 residues long. Germline CDR1 reads SGHNT; CDR2 reads YYREEE (reference sequence). The CDR3 here is CASSSPGTSGTETQYF. CDR3 bases: TGTGCCAGCAGCTCTCCCGGGACTAGCGGGACTGAGACCCAGTACTTC.

V is TRBV20-1 and J is TRBJ2-7; 10 positions match TRBD1. Trimming removed 6 bases from V and 7 bases from J; junction bases left unmatched: 9. The length of the CDR3 is 13 residues. Germline V gives CDR1 DFQATT, CDR2 SNEGSKA (reference sequence). The CDR3 nucleotides read TGCAGTGCCGGGACAGGGGCGCGCGTGGAGCAGTACTTC. Its translation is CSAGTGARVEQYF.

In this sample, this clonotype turned up a few times. CDR3 DNA: TGTGCCAGTGTAGGCCTTGGCTACGAGCAGTACTTC. This gives the protein CASVGLGYEQYF. The rearrangement links TRBV27 to TRBJ2-7; no definite D call. V lost 9 bases to trimming and J lost 3 bases, with 12 bases between them. This CDR3 spans 12 amino acids. Germline CDR1 and CDR2: MNHEY and SMNVEV (reference sequence).

In this sample, this clonotype turned up a few times. The rearrangement links TRBV28 to TRBJ2-2; 10 bases match TRBD1. The CDR3 has 16 amino acids. Germline V gene data show CDR1 as MDHEN and CDR2 as SYDVKM. The ends lost 5 bases at V and 0 bases at J; junction bases unmatched: 3. Here the CDR3 reads CASSTTGGSNTGELFF. As DNA, the CDR3 is TGTGCCAGCAGTACGACAGGGGGCTCGAACACCGGGGAGCTGTTTTTT.

This clonotype occurred a few times. The chain carries TRBV5-1 and TRBJ2-6; D not certain. The length of the CDR3 is 16 residues. Between the trimmed V and J ends, which lost 0 bases and 4 bases, there was a span of 11 bases. The V gene's germline CDR1 is SGHRS and CDR2 YFSETQ. Here the CDR3 reads CASSLDPSLGANVLTF. CDR3 DNA: TGCGCCAGCAGCTTGGACCCCTCCCTCGGGGCCAACGTCCTGACTTTC.

This clonotype turned up a few times. The chain carries TRBV6-2 or TRBV6-3 and TRBJ2-4, with D possibly being TRBD2 (6 bases). Between the trimmed V and J ends, which lost 5 bases and 0 bases, there was a span of 17 bases. The germline V gene encodes CDR1 MNHEY and CDR2 SVGEGT. This CDR3 contains 17 residues. For the CDR3, the DNA is TGTGCCAGCAGTCCGGACTACGTCGTGAGAGCCAAAAACATTCAGTACTTC. Encoded protein: CASSPDYVVRAKNIQYF.

This chain links TRBV14 with TRBJ2-3; 7 bases are a match to TRBD2. This CDR3 contains 18 residues. In germline, CDR1 is SGHDN, CDR2 FVKESK. Unmatched junction bases numbered 17, after V lost 5 bases and J lost 3 bases. The CDR3 bases are TGTGCCAGCAGCTATCGGGGGAGGCGGGAGTCGATTACAGATACGCAGTATTTT. This codes for CASSYRGRRESITDTQYF.

This clonotype was counted between two and nine times. V gene TRBV11-2 combines with J gene TRBJ2-1; D gene unclear. Germline V gene lookup returns CDR1 SGHAT and CDR2 FQNNGV. This CDR3 has 14 residues. Trimming removed 5 bases at V and 4 bases at J, with 12 bases between. The CDR3 sequence: CASSPPVLYNEQFF. The CDR3, as DNA: TGTGCCAGCAGCCCCCCAGTGTTGTACAATGAGCAGTTCTTC.